The text below deals with one TCR beta chain. Using immunoSEQ multiplex PCR, the repertoire was profiled, and TCRdb retains in-frame clones only, with some absent. This table holds tens of thousands of clones, around 93% found once. These data belong to a study of T cells after posttransplantation cyclophosphamide. Trimming stripped 5 bases from V and 0 bases from J, with 12 bases between. The germline V gene has CDR1 SGHNT and CDR2 YYREEE (reference sequence). The CDR3 totals 14 residues. This clonotype originated in a woman in her 30s in good health and a related stem cell transplant donor. The sample was PBMCs. V gene TRBV5-4 combines with J gene TRBJ2-7, with D perhaps given as TRBD1 or TRBD2 (5 bases each). The DNA of the CDR3 is TGTGCCAGCAGAACGTCTGGGGGCTCCTACGAGCAGTACTTC. Translated: CASRTSGGSYEQYF. The whole variable domain, filled in from reference TRBV5-4 and TRBJ2-7, reads ETGVTQSPTHLIKTRGQQVTLRCSSQSGHNTVSWYQQALGQGPQFIFQYYREEENGRGNFPPRFSGLQFPNYSSELNVNALELDDSALYLCASRTSGGSYEQYFGPGTRLTVT.